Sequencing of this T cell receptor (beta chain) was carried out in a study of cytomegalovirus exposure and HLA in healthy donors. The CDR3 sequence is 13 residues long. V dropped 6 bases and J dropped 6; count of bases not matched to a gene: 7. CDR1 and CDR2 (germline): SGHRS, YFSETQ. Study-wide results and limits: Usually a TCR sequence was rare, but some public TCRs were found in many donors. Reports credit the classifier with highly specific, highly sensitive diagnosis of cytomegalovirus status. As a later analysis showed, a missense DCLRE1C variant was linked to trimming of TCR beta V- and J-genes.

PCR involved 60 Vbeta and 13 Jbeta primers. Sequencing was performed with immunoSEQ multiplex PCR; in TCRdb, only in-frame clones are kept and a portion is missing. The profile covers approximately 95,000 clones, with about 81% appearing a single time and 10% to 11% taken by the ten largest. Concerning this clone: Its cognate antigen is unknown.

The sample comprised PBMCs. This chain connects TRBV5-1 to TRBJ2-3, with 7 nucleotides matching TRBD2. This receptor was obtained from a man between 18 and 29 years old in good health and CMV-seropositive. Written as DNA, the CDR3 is TGCGCCAGCAAGCGGGACTCGGGGGATACGCAGTATTTT. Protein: CASKRDSGDTQYF.